This record covers a single T cell receptor (beta chain). This record belongs to a study of cytomegalovirus exposure and HLA in healthy donors. This PCR relied on a set of 60 Vbeta primers and 13 Jbeta primers. Only in-frame clones appear in the TCRdb table, and some are missing; sequencing was by immunoSEQ multiplex PCR. The repertoire consists of more than 95,000 clones, with around 74% occurring once and the leading ten covering 4% to 4.5%. Germline lookup yields CDR1 SEHNR and CDR2 FQNEAQ (reference sequence). V was clipped by 7 bases and J by 4 bases; unmatched bases: 5. This CDR3 contains 15 residues.

Sample: PBMCs. The sequence derives from a woman between 45 and 65 years old in good health and CMV-seropositive. J is TRBJ2-7 and V is TRBV7-9; TRBD2 matches at 15 bases. CDR3 loop: CASTLGTSGGYEQYF. CDR3 nucleotide sequence: TGTGCCAGCACTCTCGGGACTAGCGGGGGGTACGAGCAGTACTTC. The full variable domain, its missing parts supplied by reference TRBV7-9 and TRBJ2-7, is DTGVSQNPRHKITKRGQNVTFRCDPISEHNRLYWYRQTLGQGPEFLTYFQNEAQLEKSRLLSDRFSAERPKGSFSTLEIQRTEQGDSAMYLCASTLGTSGGYEQYFGPGTRLTVT.